One and the same sample provided the 27 T cell receptor beta chains below, sequenced in a study of blood T cell repertoires in COVID-19. Sequencing used immunoSEQ multiplex PCR; TCRdb keeps in-frame clones, though not all of them. Among more than 300,000 clones, 85% to 90% were seen once, and the ten largest hold under 6.5%. The sequencing sample was made of peripheral blood. Source of these receptors: a woman aged 50 to 60 with COVID-19, enrolled during active disease.

This clone was counted between two and nine times. V and J are TRBV5-1 and TRBJ1-4; D gene uncertain. CDR1 is SGHRS, CDR2 YFSETQ, per germline. V lost 3 bases and J 7 bases, leaving 13 bases between the germline ends. This CDR3 region has 14 residues. The DNA for the CDR3 is TGCGCCAGCAGCTGGCTCGGGTTGGCTGAAAAACTGTTTTTT. It specifies CASSWLGLAEKLFF.

This chain connects TRBV5-1 to TRBJ2-2, with TRBD2 matching 8 bases. The V segment lost 4 bases and the J segment 0 bases; nucleotides outside the gene matches: 8. The CDR3 spans 17 residues. Per germline, CDR1 SGHRS and CDR2 YFSETQ. The CDR3 sequence: CASSRGSGVTNTGELFF. CDR3 coding DNA: TGCGCCAGCAGCCGCGGTAGCGGGGTAACGAACACCGGGGAGCTGTTTTTT. The entire variable domain, with the rest obtained from reference TRBV5-1 and TRBJ2-2, is as follows: KAGVTQTPRYLIKTRGQQVTLSCSPISGHRSVSWYQQTPGQGLQFLFEYFSETQRNKGNFPGRFSGRQFSNSRSEMNVSTLELGDSALYLCASSRGSGVTNTGELFFGEGSRLTVL.

J is TRBJ2-3 and V is TRBV3-1 (or the pseudogene TRBV3-2); possible D gene TRBD2, 5 bases. There are 17 residues in the CDR3. Germline CDR1 is LGHDT and CDR2 is YNNKEL (reference sequence). V lost 4 bases, J lost 2 bases, and 19 bases lay in between. This CDR3 reads CASSRKKGDGFTDTQYF. The CDR3 nucleotides read TGTGCCAGCAGCCGGAAAAAGGGAGATGGGTTCACAGATACGCAGTATTTT.

This chain uses TRBV11-2 with TRBJ1-1; D perhaps matches TRBD1 (6 bases). Trimming pared 3 bases from V and 10 bases from J, leaving 15 bases between. CDR3 size: 13 residues. Looked up from germline, CDR1 is SGHAT and CDR2 is FQNNGV. As DNA, the CDR3 is TGTGCCAGCAGCTTCAGGGACACCTTAGGAGCTTTCTTT. It translates to CASSFRDTLGAFF.

The V call is TRBV5-4, the J call TRBJ1-1; D gene uncertain. The V gene lost 0 bases and the J gene lost 4 bases, with 10 bases spanning the gap. Germline assignment: CDR1 SGHNT and CDR2 YYREEE (reference sequence). CDR3 length equals 14 residues. The DNA for the CDR3 is TGTGCCAGCAGCTTGGCGGGTGTCAGCACTGAAGCTTTCTTT. As protein: CASSLAGVSTEAFF.

The J gene is TRBJ1-3, the V gene TRBV2; D remains unclear. Trimming took off 11 bases at V and 0 bases at J, with 17 bases between the two ends. Germline CDR1 is SNHLY and CDR2 is FYNNEI. The CDR3 spans 15 residues. The CDR3 region has the DNA TGTGCCTGCCTAGACGACCCAAGCTCTGGAAACACCATATATTTT. Residues: CACLDDPSSGNTIYF.

The chain joins TRBV6-5 to TRBJ2-1; 9 positions match TRBD1. The ends lost 6 bases at V and 7 bases at J; junction bases unmatched: 10. The CDR3 runs 15 residues. Germline V gives CDR1 MNHEY, CDR2 SVGAGI. CDR3 sequence reads: CASRRTGDVPNEQFF. CDR3 bases: TGTGCCAGCAGACGGACAGGGGACGTTCCAAATGAGCAGTTCTTC.

The V and J genes are TRBV5-1 and TRBJ2-2; D not certain. Trimming removed 3 bases from V and 6 bases from J, with 12 bases in between. Germline CDR1 SGHRS, CDR2 YFSETQ. The CDR3 has 14 amino acids. As DNA, the CDR3 is TGCGCCAGCAGCTCGGTAGCCACGGCCGGGGAGCTGTTTTTT. This encodes CASSSVATAGELFF.

The chain is built from TRBV19 and TRBJ2-7; TRBD2 matches at 13 bases. The CDR3 sequence is 16 residues long. Germline-derived CDR1 and CDR2 are LNHDA and SQIVND (reference sequence). Unmatched junction bases numbered 7, after V lost 4 bases and J lost 4 bases. This CDR3 is CASSTRTSGSHYEQYF. The DNA of the CDR3 is TGTGCCAGTAGTACTCGGACTAGCGGGAGTCATTACGAGCAGTACTTC.

The J gene is TRBJ2-7, the V gene TRBV27, with TRBD1 matching 9 bases. With V trimmed by 6 bases and J by 4 bases, 16 bases remained unmatched. CDR1 is MNHEY and CDR2 is SMNVEV in the germline V gene (reference sequence). The CDR3 has 17 residues. The DNA for the CDR3 is TGTGCCAGCAGCCGAAACCCCCCGGACAGGGGCCCGTACGAGCAGTACTTC. It specifies CASSRNPPDRGPYEQYF.

J is TRBJ1-3 and V is TRBV19; 7 nucleotides agree with TRBD1. The CDR3 totals 17 residues. CDR1 is LNHDA, CDR2 SQIVND, per germline (reference sequence). J lost 0 bases, V lost 6 bases, and 11 bases had no gene match. CDR3 sequence: CASRNPGQMISGNTIYF. Written as DNA, the CDR3 is TGTGCCAGTAGAAACCCGGGACAGATGATCTCTGGAAACACCATATATTTT.

The chain carries TRBV10-2 and TRBJ2-1, with D perhaps matching TRBD2 (6 bases). This CDR3 comprises 13 residues. Trimming stripped 0 bases from V and 12 bases from J, with 12 bases between. The V gene's germline CDR1 is WSHSY and CDR2 SAAADI. The CDR3 DNA reads TGCGCCAGCAGTGAGTCGGCGGGACTTCGGCAGTTCTTC. As protein: CASSESAGLRQFF.

This sequence joins TRBV11-2 and TRBJ1-2, with 7 bases fitting TRBD1. Germline CDR1 is SGHAT and CDR2 is FQNNGV. There are 14 residues in the CDR3. Trimming took 4 bases from V and 3 from J; bases not matched to a gene: 5. CDR3 bases: TGTGCCAGCAGCTCGGGACAGTCGGACTATGGCTACACCTTC. It is translated as CASSSGQSDYGYTF.

The chain uses TRBV4-1 and TRBJ1-1; weak D call: TRBD1 (6 bases). V was cut by 4 bases and J by 8 bases, with 14 bases left in between. Germline V lookup: CDR1 MGHRA, CDR2 YSYEKL. The length of the CDR3 is 13 residues. CDR3 DNA: TGCGCCAGCAGCCTTGGGACACGGAGAGAAGCTTTCTTT. As protein: CASSLGTRREAFF.

J is TRBJ1-1 and V is TRBV6-1; 11 positions match TRBD1. With V trimmed by 0 bases and J by 5 bases, 11 bases remained unmatched. This CDR3 has 18 residues. Germline CDR1 MNHNS, CDR2 SASEGT. CDR3 protein: CASSEAVVGQGAKTEAFF. In DNA form, the CDR3 reads TGTGCCAGCAGTGAAGCGGTGGTCGGACAGGGGGCGAAAACTGAAGCTTTCTTT.

The CDR3 nucleotides are TGTGCCATGTGGGGGACAGCGAACACTGAAGCTTTCTTT. Protein sequence: CAMWGTANTEAFF. The V gene is TRBV6-6, the J gene TRBJ1-1, with 7 bases aligning to TRBD1. CDR1 is MNHNY, CDR2 SVGAGI, per germline (reference sequence). This CDR3 contains 13 residues. Trimming took 10 bases from V and 1 from J; bases not matched to a gene: 6.

This clone has only one observation. The genes are TRBV15 and TRBJ2-1; D remains ambiguous. V was trimmed by 5 bases and J by 8 bases, leaving 16 bases between them. The germline CDR1 and CDR2 sequences are LNHNV and YYDKDF (reference sequence). This CDR3 comprises 14 residues. The CDR3 DNA follows: TGTGCCACCAGCTCTCCCAGCAGGCCGGATGAGCAGTTCTTC. The encoded protein is CATSSPSRPDEQFF.

The chain uses TRBV20-1 and TRBJ1-2; the D is unclear. V shed 3 bases and J shed 3 bases, with 11 bases lying between them. Per germline, CDR1 DFQATT and CDR2 SNEGSKA (reference sequence). The CDR3 runs to 13 residues. CDR3 DNA sequence: TGCAGTGCTAGTGAGAACGGTGACTATGGCTACACCTTC. Its protein is CSASENGDYGYTF.

The chain links TRBV5-4 to TRBJ2-7; no reliable D call. Germline CDR1 reads SGHNT; CDR2 reads YYREEE (reference sequence). The CDR3 is made up of 13 amino acids. Deletions cut 4 bases from V and 0 bases from J, with 8 bases between. Written as DNA, the CDR3 is TGTGCCAGCAGCCCTTCAGTCTCCTACGAGCAGTACTTC. Amino acids: CASSPSVSYEQYF.

This sequence joins TRBV11-2 and TRBJ2-7, with 7 bases matching TRBD2. The ends lost 4 bases at V and 4 bases at J; junction bases unmatched: 7. This CDR3 comprises 14 residues. Germline assignment: CDR1 SGHAT and CDR2 FQNNGV. DNA of the CDR3: TGTGCCAGCAGCTACCGGCGGGAGTTTTACGAGCAGTACTTC. This encodes CASSYRREFYEQYF.

The chain is built from TRBV5-1 and TRBJ2-2; D may be TRBD1 (6 bases). The germline CDR1 and CDR2 sequences are SGHRS and YFSETQ. The length of the CDR3 is 15 residues. V was pared by 3 bases and J by 2 bases, with 11 bases between. The CDR3 nucleotides read TGCGCCAGCAGCTCCCGGACAGTTAACACCGGGGAGCTGTTTTTT. As protein: CASSSRTVNTGELFF. The complete variable domain, with remaining parts taken from reference TRBV5-1 and TRBJ2-2, reads KAGVTQTPRYLIKTRGQQVTLSCSPISGHRSVSWYQQTPGQGLQFLFEYFSETQRNKGNFPGRFSGRQFSNSRSEMNVSTLELGDSALYLCASSSRTVNTGELFFGEGSRLTVL.

The chain joins TRBV3-1 (or the pseudogene TRBV3-2) to TRBJ2-3, with 12 bases aligning to TRBD2. This CDR3 has 19 residues. V lost 5 bases, J lost 4 bases, and 16 bases stayed unmatched. Germline loops: CDR1 LGHDT, CDR2 YNNKEL (reference sequence). Here the CDR3 reads CASSLTSGRLSGRSDTQYF. The CDR3 region has the DNA TGTGCCAGCAGCTTGACTAGCGGGAGACTTTCCGGGAGGTCAGATACGCAGTATTTT.

The rearrangement uses TRBV6-4 and TRBJ2-1; D gene ambiguous. Germline CDR1 is MRHNA and CDR2 is SNTAGT. CDR3 length: 15 residues. V was trimmed by 5 bases and J by 2 bases, leaving 13 bases between them. The CDR3 sequence is CASSPTRSPYNEQFF. CDR3 coding DNA: TGTGCCAGCAGTCCAACCAGGTCCCCCTACAATGAGCAGTTCTTC.

The V call is TRBV2, the J call TRBJ1-1, with D unclear. This CDR3 has 15 residues. Germline V gene lookup returns CDR1 SNHLY and CDR2 FYNNEI. Trimming shortened V by 4 bases and J by 1 base, and 13 bases separated the two germline ends. CDR3 loop: CASSGTGSWNTEAFF. The CDR3 coding sequence is TGTGCCAGCAGTGGTACGGGGAGTTGGAACACTGAAGCTTTCTTT.

The V gene is TRBV5-4, the J gene TRBJ2-7, with 9 nucleotides matching TRBD1. Germline CDR1 and CDR2: SGHNT and YYREEE (reference sequence). Trimming took 6 bases from V and 7 from J; bases not matched to a gene: 11. This CDR3 has 14 amino acids. CDR3 nucleotide sequence: TGTGCCAGCAACTACAGGGGGCGGTTGGATGAGCAGTACTTC. Translation gives CASNYRGRLDEQYF.

The chain employs TRBV29-1 and TRBJ2-3, with TRBD2 matching 10 bases. The CDR3 contains 15 residues. The trim removed 6 bases at V and 6 bases at J, leaving 12 bases unmatched. Germline V gene sequence: CDR1 SQVTM, CDR2 ANQGSEA. CDR3 amino acids: CSVRTASGRGDTQYF. The CDR3 DNA sequence: TGCAGCGTGCGCACCGCTAGCGGGAGAGGGGATACGCAGTATTTT.

The chain is built from TRBV7-9 and TRBJ2-7, with 7 bases that match TRBD1. The V and J ends lost 1 base and 2 bases, in that order; junction bases with no gene match: 11. Germline CDR1 reads SEHNR; CDR2 reads FQNEAQ (reference sequence). The CDR3 consists of 17 residues. CDR3 region: CASSLVYVTGTPYEQYF. For the CDR3, the DNA is TGTGCCAGCAGCTTAGTATACGTGACAGGGACCCCCTACGAGCAGTACTTC. The complete variable domain, with remaining parts taken from reference TRBV7-9 and TRBJ2-7, reads DTGVSQNPRHKITKRGQNVTFRCDPISEHNRLYWYRQTLGQGPEFLTYFQNEAQLEKSRLLSDRFSAERPKGSFSTLEIQRTEQGDSAMYLCASSLVYVTGTPYEQYFGPGTRLTVT.